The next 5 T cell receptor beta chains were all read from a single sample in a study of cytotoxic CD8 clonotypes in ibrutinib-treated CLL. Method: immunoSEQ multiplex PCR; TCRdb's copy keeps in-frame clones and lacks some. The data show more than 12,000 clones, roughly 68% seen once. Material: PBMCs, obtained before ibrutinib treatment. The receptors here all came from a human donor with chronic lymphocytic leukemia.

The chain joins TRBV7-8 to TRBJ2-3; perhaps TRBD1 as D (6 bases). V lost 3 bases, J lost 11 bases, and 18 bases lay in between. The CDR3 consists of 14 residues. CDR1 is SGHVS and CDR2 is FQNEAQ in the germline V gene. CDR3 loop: CASSLDRWAIEQYF. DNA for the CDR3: TGTGCCAGCAGCTTGGACAGATGGGCGATAGAGCAGTATTTT.

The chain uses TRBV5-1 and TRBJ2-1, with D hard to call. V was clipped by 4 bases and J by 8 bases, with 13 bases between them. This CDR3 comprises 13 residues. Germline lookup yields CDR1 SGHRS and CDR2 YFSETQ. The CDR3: CASSQPMTDEQFF. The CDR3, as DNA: TGCGCCAGCAGCCAACCTATGACGGATGAGCAGTTCTTC.

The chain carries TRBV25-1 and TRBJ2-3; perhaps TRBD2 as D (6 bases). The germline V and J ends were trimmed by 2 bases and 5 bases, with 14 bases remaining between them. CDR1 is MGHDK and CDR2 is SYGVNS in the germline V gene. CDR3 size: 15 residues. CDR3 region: CASSEIGLGGDTQYF. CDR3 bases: TGTGCCAGCAGTGAAATCGGGCTGGGGGGAGATACGCAGTATTTT.

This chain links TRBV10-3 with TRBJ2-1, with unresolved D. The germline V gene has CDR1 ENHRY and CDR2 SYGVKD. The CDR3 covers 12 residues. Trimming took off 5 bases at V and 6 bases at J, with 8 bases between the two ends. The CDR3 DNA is TGTGCCATCAGTCGGACGGGCAATGAGCAGTTCTTC. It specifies CAISRTGNEQFF.

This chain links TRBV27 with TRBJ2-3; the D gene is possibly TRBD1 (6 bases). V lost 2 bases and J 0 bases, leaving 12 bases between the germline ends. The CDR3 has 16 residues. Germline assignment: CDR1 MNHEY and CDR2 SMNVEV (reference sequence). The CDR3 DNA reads TGTGCCAGCAGTTTAACATTCGGACAGAGCACAGATACGCAGTATTTT. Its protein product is CASSLTFGQSTDTQYF.